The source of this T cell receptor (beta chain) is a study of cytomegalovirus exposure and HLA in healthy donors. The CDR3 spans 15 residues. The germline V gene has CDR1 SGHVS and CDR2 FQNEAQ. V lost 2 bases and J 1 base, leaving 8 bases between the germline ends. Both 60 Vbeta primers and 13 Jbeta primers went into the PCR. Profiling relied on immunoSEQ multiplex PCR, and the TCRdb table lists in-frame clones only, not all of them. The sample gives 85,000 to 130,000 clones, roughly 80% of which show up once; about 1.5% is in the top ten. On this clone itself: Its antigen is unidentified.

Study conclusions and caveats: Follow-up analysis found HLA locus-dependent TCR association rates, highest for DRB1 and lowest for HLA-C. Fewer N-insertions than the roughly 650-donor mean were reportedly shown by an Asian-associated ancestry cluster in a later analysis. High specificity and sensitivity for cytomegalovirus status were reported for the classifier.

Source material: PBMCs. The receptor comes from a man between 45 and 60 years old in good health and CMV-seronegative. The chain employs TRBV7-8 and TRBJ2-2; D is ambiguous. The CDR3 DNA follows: TGTGCCAGCAGCTTAACAGAGAAGAACACCGGGGAGCTGTTTTTT. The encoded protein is CASSLTEKNTGELFF.